This TCR beta chain was recorded in a study of T cell changes during pregnancy in multiple sclerosis. TCRdb's copy holds only in-frame clones and misses some; the assay was immunoSEQ multiplex PCR. The sample holds more than 95,000 clones; around 91% are singletons and the top ten take more than 0.85%. Germline assignment: CDR1 SGDLS and CDR2 YYNGEE. This CDR3 comprises 16 residues. Germline trimming cut 4 bases from V and 2 bases from J; bases unmatched to any gene: 5. Sequencing was performed on peripheral blood, taken after pregnancy. The J gene is TRBJ2-5, the V gene TRBV9, with 13 positions matching TRBD2. The sequence was collected from a female donor with multiple sclerosis, enrolled in a pregnancy study. CDR3 DNA: TGTGCCAGCAGCCGGACTAGCGGGGGCCTTCAAGAGACCCAGTACTTC. Amino acids: CASSRTSGGLQETQYF.